The 10 T cell receptor beta chains in this list originate from one sample, sequenced in a study of blood T cell repertoires in COVID-19. The method was immunoSEQ multiplex PCR; TCRdb's version includes in-frame clones alone and lacks a portion of them. The data contain roughly 230,000 clones, about 85% of them singletons. The source material was PBMCs or T cells enriched from blood (not recorded which). These receptor sequences come from a woman aged 45-59 years who had been exposed to COVID-19.

This sequence joins TRBV11-2 and TRBJ1-1; no firm D call. CDR1 and CDR2 from the germline V gene are SGHAT and FQNNGV. The V gene lost 4 bases and the J gene lost 5 bases, with 17 bases spanning the gap. This CDR3 has 15 residues. CDR3 protein: CASSSTWSVPTEAFF. CDR3 coding DNA: TGTGCCAGCAGCTCCACTTGGAGTGTGCCGACTGAAGCTTTCTTT.

This chain joins TRBV2 and TRBJ2-7; TRBD2 matches at 8 bases. CDR3 size: 13 residues. J gave up 6 bases and V 8 bases, and 9 bases lay outside the gene matches. CDR1 is SNHLY and CDR2 is FYNNEI in the germline V gene. CDR3 nucleotides: TGTGCCAGCGATCGTGATAGCGGGGTCGAGCAGTACTTC. Translating gives CASDRDSGVEQYF.

The chain couples TRBV7-6 to TRBJ1-1; the match to TRBD1 covers 8 bases. Germline-derived CDR1 and CDR2 are SGHVS and FNYEAQ. The CDR3 has 15 residues. The V and J ends lost 2 bases and 3 bases, in that order; junction bases with no gene match: 5. The CDR3 loop reads CASSLFGQGDTEAFF. The CDR3 region has the DNA TGTGCCAGCAGCTTATTCGGACAGGGTGACACTGAAGCTTTCTTT.

The chain recombines TRBV7-9 with TRBJ1-5; no clear D. V lost 4 bases and J lost 5, with 6 bases in between. CDR1 and CDR2 from the germline V gene are SEHNR and FQNEAQ (reference sequence). The CDR3 has 12 residues. The CDR3 sequence: CASSSRDQPQHF. CDR3 in DNA: TGTGCCAGCAGCTCGAGGGATCAGCCCCAGCATTTT.

The J gene is TRBJ2-5, the V gene TRBV10-1, with a possible D match to TRBD1 (6 bases). The CDR3 loop spans 15 amino acids. Per germline, CDR1 WNHNN and CDR2 SYGVQD (reference sequence). V was pared by 5 bases and J by 2 bases, with 15 bases between. The CDR3 DNA is TGCGCCAGCAGTATGAGCAGGGGCGAACAAGAGACCCAGTACTTC. It encodes CASSMSRGEQETQYF.

CDR3 DNA: TGTGCCAGCAGCTTAGTCGGGCAGGGTGGACGCAATGAGCAGTTCTTC. Translated: CASSLVGQGGRNEQFF. The rearrangement joins TRBV11-2 to TRBJ2-1, with D perhaps TRBD1 (5 bases). CDR1 SGHAT and CDR2 FQNNGV come from the germline V gene. The CDR3 is made up of 16 amino acids. V gave up 1 base and J gave up 6 bases, with 16 bases separating them.

The chain couples TRBV2 to TRBJ2-1, with 9 bases matching TRBD1. The V segment lost 6 bases and the J segment 7 bases; nucleotides outside the gene matches: 4. This CDR3 has 13 residues. Germline CDR1 and CDR2: SNHLY and FYNNEI. The CDR3 is CASSPGTGNEQFF. CDR3 nucleotide sequence: TGTGCCAGCAGCCCGGGGACAGGGAATGAGCAGTTCTTC.

CDR3 nucleotides: TGTGCCAGCAGCATTCGCGGGACTCCTAGCTTATTCTACGAGCAGTACTTC. Residues: CASSIRGTPSLFYEQYF. This rearrangement joins TRBV7-8 to TRBJ2-7, with TRBD2 as a possible D gene (6 bases). The V and J ends lost 5 bases and 3 bases respectively, with 23 bases between them. The CDR3 extends over 17 amino acids. Germline V gene data show CDR1 as SGHVS and CDR2 as FQNEAQ.

This chain joins TRBV7-9 and TRBJ2-7; D gene ambiguous. This CDR3 region has 14 residues. The V gene lost 1 base and the J gene lost 6 bases, with 13 bases spanning the gap. The germline gives CDR1 SEHNR, CDR2 FQNEAQ (reference sequence). The DNA of the CDR3 is TGTGCCAGCAGCTTAGAAACGGTCCACAGCGAGCAGTACTTC. Translating gives CASSLETVHSEQYF.

J is TRBJ2-5 and V is TRBV10-1; TRBD1 might be the D (5 bases). This CDR3 comprises 11 residues. Trimming removed 7 bases at V and 5 bases at J, with 8 bases between. Per germline, CDR1 WNHNN and CDR2 SYGVQD (reference sequence). The CDR3 region is CASIRVETQYF. In DNA form, the CDR3 reads TGCGCCAGCATCAGGGTTGAGACCCAGTACTTC.